This T cell receptor (beta chain) is drawn from a study of blood T cell repertoires in COVID-19. Repertoires were generated with immunoSEQ multiplex PCR, while TCRdb's copy carries only in-frame clones and drops some. This table holds roughly 250,000 clones, approximately 90% found once. Germline loops: CDR1 LNHDA, CDR2 SQIVND (reference sequence). V gave up 1 base and J gave up 2 bases; unmatched junction bases: 7. This CDR3 spans 17 amino acids. The gene calls are TRBV19 and TRBJ2-3; 9 bases are a match to TRBD2. The source material was PBMCs or T cells enriched from blood (not recorded which). The receptor was isolated from a human donor in a cohort exposed to, infected with or recovered from COVID-19 (not recorded which). The donor label of this sample is uncertain. The CDR3 bases are TGTGCCAGTAGTATAGTGGCTAGCGGGGCCTACACAGATACGCAGTATTTT. Residues: CASSIVASGAYTDTQYF. Supplemented by reference TRBV19 and TRBJ2-3, the full variable domain reads DGGITQSPKYLFRKEGQNVTLSCEQNLNHDAMYWYRQDPGQGLRLIYYSQIVNDFQKGDIAEGYSVSREKKESFPLTVTSAQKNPTAFYLCASSIVASGAYTDTQYFGPGTRLTVL.